The sequence of this TCR beta chain was determined in a study of blood T cells in healthy people across ages. The second PCR ran 7 to 11 cycles with a sample-barcoded 5' primer and J-beta primers. Each CDR3 protein gets one entry after TCRdb re-called the 5' RACE reads with MiXCR. The table has around 1.7 million distinct CDR3 sequences, roughly 27% seen once. Germline V lookup: CDR1 MNHEY, CDR2 SMNVEV (reference sequence). This CDR3 has 14 residues. Trimming cost V 6 bases and J 6 bases, with 15 bases left between them. This TCR came from a woman aged 25 to 39 in good health. The sample taken for sequencing was blood. The chain links TRBV27 to TRBJ2-1; TRBD1 might be the D (6 bases). The CDR3 is CASRASLGANEQFF. CDR3 bases: TGTGCCAGCAGAGCGTCCTTGGGGGCCAATGAGCAGTTCTTC.